The next 31 T cell receptor beta chains were all read from a single sample in a study of beta chain bispecific antibodies for T cell cancers. Study outcomes and limitations: Versus anti-CD19, anti-TRBV12 exposure cut the TRBV12-3 share of TRBV signal by over 98%. The leukemia cells, rather than normal T cells, gave most of the targeted TRBV signal.

Either OKT3 anti-CD3 antibody or CD3/CD28 beads expanded T cells from blood mononuclear cells over roughly three days. TCRdb fed the 5' RACE reads into MiXCR, producing one record per CDR3 protein. The sample consists of about 20,000 distinct CDR3 sequences, approximately 2% of them appearing once. For these receptors, no antigen is known. This specimen consisted of healthy donor T cells cultured with leukemia cells, obtained from a culture containing a bispecific antibody targeting TCR Vbeta12. All receptors derive from a human donor in good health. Some clones in this sample may be carry-over from other donors' samples.

This clonotype counts as medium-sized. The V gene is TRBV28, the J gene TRBJ1-5; D gene ambiguous. Germline-derived CDR1 and CDR2 are MDHEN and SYDVKM. The CDR3 covers 15 residues. Trimming took 3 bases from V and 3 from J, leaving 12 bases between them. The CDR3 DNA reads TGTGCCAGCAGTTTCCCCGGGGATTTCAATCAGCCCCAGCATTTT. Protein: CASSFPGDFNQPQHF.

This clonotype was picked up many times. V gene TRBV7-9 combines with J gene TRBJ2-1; D remains ambiguous. The germline V gene encodes CDR1 SEHNR and CDR2 FQNEAQ (reference sequence). Trimming left V 3 bases short and J 5 bases short, with 17 bases between. The CDR3 length is 16 residues. The CDR3 DNA follows: TGTGCCAGCAGCTTGGATTGGGCAGGATCTAACAATGAGCAGTTCTTC. This gives the protein CASSLDWAGSNNEQFF.

This clonotype was seen a handful of times. The chain recombines TRBV3-1 with TRBJ1-1, with 8 bases aligning to TRBD1. V lost 5 bases to trimming and J lost 1 base; unmatched junction nucleotides: 3. CDR3 length equals 14 residues. CDR1 and CDR2 from the germline V gene are LGHDT and YNNKEL (reference sequence). CDR3 sequence (DNA): TGTGCCAGCAGCGACCAGGGGGCGAACACTGAAGCTTTCTTT. Protein sequence: CASSDQGANTEAFF.

This clonotype was found many times. This chain uses TRBV20-1 with TRBJ1-5; possible D gene TRBD1, 6 bases. The CDR3 is 14 amino acids. V was clipped by 5 bases and J by 2 bases, with 13 bases between them. Germline assignment: CDR1 DFQATT and CDR2 SNEGSKA (reference sequence). This CDR3 is CSARGRGGNQPQHF. CDR3 DNA: TGCAGTGCTCGGGGCAGGGGCGGCAATCAGCCCCAGCATTTT.

A word on this clonotype: A much larger clone sits a single nucleotide away, making a read error possible. The rearrangement links TRBV20-1 to TRBJ2-7; D is undetermined. Germline CDR1 DFQATT, CDR2 SNEGSKA (reference sequence). This CDR3 comprises 13 residues. Here the CDR3 DNA reads TGCAGTGGCCTAACCGCAAGCTCCCACGAGCAGTACTTC. This encodes CSGLTASSHEQYF.

By proportion, this clonotype is medium-sized. This sequence joins TRBV7-9 and TRBJ1-5; D might be TRBD1 (5 bases). The length of the CDR3 is 12 residues. Deletions cut 6 bases from V and 4 bases from J, with 7 bases between. Germline CDR1 SEHNR, CDR2 FQNEAQ (reference sequence). The CDR3 is CASRSGNQPQHF. For the CDR3, the DNA is TGTGCCAGCAGATCAGGGAATCAGCCCCAGCATTTT. Filled out from reference TRBV7-9 and TRBJ1-5, the complete variable domain reads DTGVSQNPRHKITKRGQNVTFRCDPISEHNRLYWYRQTLGQGPEFLTYFQNEAQLEKSRLLSDRFSAERPKGSFSTLEIQRTEQGDSAMYLCASRSGNQPQHFGDGTRLSIL.

This clonotype was seen many times. The chain uses TRBV28 and TRBJ1-2, with D hard to call. V was shortened by 2 bases and J by 3 bases, with 4 bases between the two germline ends. The CDR3 spans 12 residues. Per the germline V gene, CDR1 is MDHEN and CDR2 is SYDVKM. The CDR3 sequence is CASSLRDYGYTF. CDR3 sequence (DNA): TGTGCCAGCAGTTTAAGAGACTATGGCTACACCTTC.

This clonotype has a count of ten or more. The V call is TRBV6-5, the J call TRBJ1-6; D is uncertain. The CDR3 extends over 13 amino acids. Germline V gene sequence: CDR1 MNHEY, CDR2 SVGAGI. The V end lost 2 bases, the J end lost 7 bases, and 6 bases lay between the germline ends. This CDR3 reads CASSYEKNSPLHF. The CDR3 bases are TGTGCCAGCAGTTACGAAAAGAATTCACCCCTCCACTTT.

This clonotype appeared many times. This chain connects TRBV27 to TRBJ2-6; D is undetermined. The CDR3 has 17 amino acids. Germline CDR1 reads MNHEY; CDR2 reads SMNVEV (reference sequence). The V end was cut by 10 bases, the J end by 1 base, with 20 bases between. The CDR3 protein is CATPSPEGGSGANVLTF. CDR3 coding DNA: TGTGCCACCCCTTCACCTGAAGGTGGTTCTGGGGCCAACGTCCTGACTTTC.

This clonotype was counted many times. This chain links TRBV5-1 with TRBJ2-7, with D perhaps matching TRBD1 (6 bases). The germline CDR1 and CDR2 sequences are SGHRS and YFSETQ. The V end was cut by 0 bases, the J end by 4 bases, with 11 bases between. This CDR3 comprises 14 residues. CDR3 nucleotide sequence: TGCGCCAGCAGCTTGGGGACAGCGAATTACGAGCAGTACTTC. Its translation: CASSLGTANYEQYF. Supplemented by reference TRBV5-1 and TRBJ2-7, the full variable domain reads KAGVTQTPRYLIKTRGQQVTLSCSPISGHRSVSWYQQTPGQGLQFLFEYFSETQRNKGNFPGRFSGRQFSNSRSEMNVSTLELGDSALYLCASSLGTANYEQYFGPGTRLTVT.

The sample holds many counts of this clonotype. V is TRBV24-1 and J is TRBJ1-2; D call uncertain. Germline loops: CDR1 KGHDR, CDR2 SFDVKD. With 4 bases removed from V and 5 bases from J, the gap between germline ends came to 10 bases. The CDR3 is 13 amino acids. The CDR3 loop reads CATSDGDGYGYTF. In nucleotides, the CDR3 is TGTGCCACCAGTGACGGAGACGGGTATGGCTACACCTTC.

Many counts were recorded for this clonotype. This sequence joins TRBV27 and TRBJ1-1; D may be TRBD1 (5 bases). This CDR3 comprises 14 residues. Germline V gives CDR1 MNHEY, CDR2 SMNVEV (reference sequence). V was clipped by 0 bases and J by 5 bases, with 10 bases between them. The DNA for the CDR3 is TGTGCCAGCAGTTTATCGCAGGGTTGGACTGAAGCTTTCTTT. This codes for CASSLSQGWTEAFF.

This clonotype was observed many times. The chain has TRBV10-3 and TRBJ2-7; 8 bases are shared with TRBD1. Germline values: CDR1 ENHRY, CDR2 SYGVKD. V trimming: 10 bases; J trimming: 4 bases; junction bases outside the gene matches: 12. CDR3 length: 14 residues. The CDR3 sequence is CATTTGTGLYEQYF. In DNA, the CDR3 is TGTGCCACTACGACCGGGACAGGCCTATACGAGCAGTACTTC.

Concerning this clonotype: This may come from a read error, since a much larger clone is one base off. The chain recombines TRBV29-1 with TRBJ1-1; D gene ambiguous. The length of the CDR3 is 13 residues. Germline lookup yields CDR1 SQVTM and CDR2 ANQGSEA. V gave up 5 bases and J gave up 0 bases, with 10 bases separating them. CDR3 in amino acids: CSVSDGMNTEAFF. CDR3 nucleotide sequence: TGCAGCGTTAGTGACGGCATGAACACTGAAGCTTTCTTT.

By proportion, this clonotype is large (0.1 to 1%). The genes are TRBV18 and TRBJ2-2; D is ambiguous. The germline V gene encodes CDR1 KGHSH and CDR2 LQKENI. The CDR3 totals 13 residues. With 4 bases removed from V and 4 bases from J, the gap between germline ends came to 7 bases. The CDR3 DNA follows: TGTGCCAGCTCACTCATGGGCACCGGGGAGCTGTTTTTT. This codes for CASSLMGTGELFF.

This clonotype was recorded many times. The rearrangement links TRBV3-1 to TRBJ2-4; 8 nucleotides align to TRBD2. The V and J ends lost 5 bases and 12 bases, in that order; junction bases with no gene match: 9. The CDR3 runs to 13 residues. CDR1 and CDR2 (germline): LGHDT, YNNKEL (reference sequence). In DNA form, the CDR3 reads TGTGCCAGCAGCTCGGGGACTAGATCCTCTCAGTACTTC. Protein product: CASSSGTRSSQYF.

In its sample, this clonotype was seen many times. This rearrangement joins TRBV2 to TRBJ2-1; D unresolved. With 3 bases removed from V and 6 bases from J, the gap between germline ends came to 15 bases. This CDR3 spans 15 amino acids. Germline CDR1 reads SNHLY; CDR2 reads FYNNEI. The CDR3: CASSDPEQRLNEQFF. DNA of the CDR3: TGTGCCAGCAGTGACCCTGAACAGCGCCTCAATGAGCAGTTCTTC.

The chain joins TRBV5-5 to TRBJ1-4, with a weak D call TRBD1 (5 bases). V dropped 0 bases and J dropped 8 bases, with 17 bases sitting between them. Germline V lookup: CDR1 SGHKS, CDR2 YYEKEE (reference sequence). CDR3 length: 16 amino acids. In DNA form, the CDR3 reads TGTGCCAGCAGCTTGGCCTCCAGGGCGGTTGGAGAAAAACTGTTTTTT. This encodes CASSLASRAVGEKLFF.

This clonotype occurred many times. V and J are TRBV28 and TRBJ1-5, with 7 bases aligning to TRBD1. Trimming cost V 2 bases and J 4 bases; bases outside gene matches: 8. This CDR3 region has 16 residues. Germline assignment: CDR1 MDHEN and CDR2 SYDVKM. Here the CDR3 DNA reads TGTGCCAGCAGTTTAGAACAGGGGATTCAGAATCAGCCCCAGCATTTT. Translated: CASSLEQGIQNQPQHF.

This clonotype has at least ten counts. The chain recombines TRBV19 with TRBJ1-1; unclear D gene. The V gene lost 2 bases and the J gene lost 1 base, with 5 bases spanning the gap. Germline CDR1 and CDR2: LNHDA and SQIVND (reference sequence). The length of the CDR3 is 13 residues. The CDR3, as DNA: TGTGCCAGTAGTATATACGAGAACACTGAAGCTTTCTTT. This sequence encodes CASSIYENTEAFF.

In this sample, this clonotype turned up many times. The gene calls are TRBV3-1 and TRBJ2-1; 12 bases are shared with TRBD2. Per the germline V gene, CDR1 is LGHDT and CDR2 is YNNKEL (reference sequence). J was trimmed by 2 bases and V by 0 bases; bases with no gene match: 5. The CDR3 runs to 18 residues. CDR3 in amino acids: CASSQDGLAGRTYNEQFF. The DNA for the CDR3 is TGTGCCAGCAGCCAAGATGGACTAGCGGGGAGAACCTACAATGAGCAGTTCTTC.

This clonotype was detected ten times or more. The chain joins TRBV20-1 to TRBJ2-3; weak D call: TRBD2 (6 bases). The CDR3 runs to 14 residues. The germline V and J ends were trimmed by 0 bases and 4 bases, with 11 bases remaining between them. CDR1 and CDR2 from the germline V gene are DFQATT and SNEGSKA (reference sequence). CDR3 bases: TGCAGTGCTAGAGATCTCAGGGACTCAGATACGCAGTATTTT. Translation: CSARDLRDSDTQYF.

In this sample, this clonotype turned up many times. The chain carries TRBV19 and TRBJ2-2; D is perhaps TRBD2 (5 bases). V lost 4 bases, J lost 1 base, and 13 bases lay in between. This CDR3 region has 16 residues. Germline V gene sequence: CDR1 LNHDA, CDR2 SQIVND (reference sequence). CDR3 residues: CASSSSPGWNTGELFF. The DNA of the CDR3 is TGTGCCAGTAGTAGCTCCCCGGGGTGGAACACCGGGGAGCTGTTTTTT.

This clonotype was found many times. This rearrangement joins TRBV18 to TRBJ1-1; D is unresolved. The V end was cut by 6 bases, the J end by 1 base, with 6 bases between. CDR3 length equals 12 residues. Germline V gene sequence: CDR1 KGHSH, CDR2 LQKENI. The CDR3 DNA is TGTGCCAGCTCGCCAGGGAACACTGAAGCTTTCTTT. Protein sequence: CASSPGNTEAFF.

This clonotype has a count of ten or more. This chain links TRBV7-9 with TRBJ1-2, with unresolved D. The V end was cut by 1 base, the J end by 8 bases, with 14 bases between. The CDR3 runs 14 residues. Germline lookup yields CDR1 SEHNR and CDR2 FQNEAQ (reference sequence). CDR3: CASSLVVGFTGYTF. As DNA, the CDR3 is TGTGCCAGCAGCTTAGTAGTGGGCTTTACCGGCTACACCTTC.

By share, this clonotype ranks as medium-sized. The chain employs TRBV19 and TRBJ1-2; unclear D gene. V lost 5 bases to trimming and J lost 5 bases, with 12 bases between them. CDR1 and CDR2 from the germline V gene are LNHDA and SQIVND (reference sequence). This CDR3 is 13 amino acids long. The CDR3 protein is CASSFGSGYGYTF. DNA of the CDR3: TGTGCCAGTAGTTTTGGGAGCGGTTATGGCTACACCTTC.

This clonotype has a count of ten or more. This chain connects TRBV5-1 to TRBJ1-1, with TRBD1 matching over 8 bases. The ends lost 0 bases at V and 4 bases at J; junction bases unmatched: 2. Germline CDR1 reads SGHRS; CDR2 reads YFSETQ. This CDR3 contains 14 residues. DNA of the CDR3: TGCGCCAGCAGCTTGGGACAGGGGTTCACTGAAGCTTTCTTT. Protein: CASSLGQGFTEAFF.

In this sample, this clonotype turned up many times. The genes are TRBV13 and TRBJ2-7; the match to TRBD2 covers 7 bases. The V gene end was trimmed by 0 bases and the J gene end by 8 bases; junction bases not matched to a gene: 16. This CDR3 spans 17 amino acids. The germline gives CDR1 PRHDT, CDR2 FYEKMQ (reference sequence). The CDR3 is CASSLGSSSGPLIQQYF. CDR3 nucleotides: TGTGCCAGCAGCTTAGGGTCCTCTAGCGGCCCTCTGATTCAGCAGTACTTC.

This clonotype is categorized as medium-sized. The chain couples TRBV7-9 to TRBJ1-2; D unresolved. Between the trimmed V and J ends, which lost 0 bases and 3 bases, there was a span of 5 bases. Per germline, CDR1 SEHNR and CDR2 FQNEAQ (reference sequence). The CDR3 is made up of 13 amino acids. As DNA, the CDR3 is TGTGCCAGCAGCTTAGCGGATTACTATGGCTACACCTTC. It translates to CASSLADYYGYTF. Drawing the rest from reference TRBV7-9 and TRBJ1-2, the complete variable domain is DTGVSQNPRHKITKRGQNVTFRCDPISEHNRLYWYRQTLGQGPEFLTYFQNEAQLEKSRLLSDRFSAERPKGSFSTLEIQRTEQGDSAMYLCASSLADYYGYTFGSGTRLTVV.

This clonotype was picked up many times. This chain connects TRBV19 to TRBJ1-1; tentatively, D is TRBD1 (6 bases). Germline V gene lookup returns CDR1 LNHDA and CDR2 SQIVND (reference sequence). Trimming stripped 5 bases from V and 8 bases from J, with 12 bases between. CDR3 size: 12 residues. The CDR3 nucleotides are TGTGCCAGTAGTTTTTCAGGGGACGAAGCTTTCTTT. Its translation: CASSFSGDEAFF.

The chain couples TRBV4-1 to TRBJ1-4, with TRBD1 matching over 12 bases. V shed 4 bases, J shed 1 base, and the junction held 13 bases outside the gene matches. The CDR3 is 20 residues long. Germline V CDR1 and CDR2: MGHRA, YSYEKL. CDR3 loop: CASSLYPRDRGQGTNEKLFF. Here the CDR3 DNA reads TGCGCCAGCAGCCTTTACCCCCGGGACAGGGGGCAAGGAACTAATGAAAAACTGTTTTTT.